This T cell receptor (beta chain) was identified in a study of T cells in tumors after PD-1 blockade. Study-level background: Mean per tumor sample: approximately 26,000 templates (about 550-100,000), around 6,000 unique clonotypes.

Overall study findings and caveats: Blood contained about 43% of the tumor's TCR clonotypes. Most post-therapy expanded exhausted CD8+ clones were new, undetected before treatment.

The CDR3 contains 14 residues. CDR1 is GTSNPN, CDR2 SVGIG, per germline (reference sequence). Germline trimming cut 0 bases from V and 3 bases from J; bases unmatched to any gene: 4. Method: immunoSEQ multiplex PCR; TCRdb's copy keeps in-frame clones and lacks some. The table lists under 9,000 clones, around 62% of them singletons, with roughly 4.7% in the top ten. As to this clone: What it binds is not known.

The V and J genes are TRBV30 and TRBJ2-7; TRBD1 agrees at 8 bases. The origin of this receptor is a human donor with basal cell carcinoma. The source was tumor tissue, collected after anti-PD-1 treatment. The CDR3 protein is CAWSVPGGGYEQYF. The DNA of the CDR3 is TGTGCCTGGAGTGTACCAGGGGGCGGCTACGAGCAGTACTTC.